These 23 T cell receptor beta chains share one sample of origin, sequenced in a study of siplizumab effects on memory and regulatory T cells. Assay: immunoSEQ multiplex PCR; the TCRdb copy retains only in-frame clones and omits some. The sample records approximately 100,000 clones, about 94% being singletons. Source material: non-Treg CD4+ T cells sorted from blood. The receptors come from a human donor in good health.

As for this clone: The sample has other DNA sequences that encode this CDR3 too. The chain is built from TRBV7-9 and TRBJ1-1, with TRBD1 matching over 7 bases. The CDR3 totals 13 residues. J was trimmed by 1 base and V by 5 bases; bases with no gene match: 1. Germline CDR1 is SEHNR and CDR2 is FQNEAQ (reference sequence). Here the CDR3 reads CASSQGGNTEAFF. The CDR3 DNA is TGTGCCAGCAGCCAGGGGGGGAACACTGAAGCTTTCTTT.

The chain employs TRBV15 and TRBJ2-5, with D possibly TRBD2 on 7 matching bases. Per the germline V gene, CDR1 is LNHNV and CDR2 is YYDKDF (reference sequence). Trimming cost V 2 bases and J 7 bases, with 14 bases left between them. The CDR3 spans 14 residues. The CDR3 bases are TGTGCCACCAGCAGATCGATGGGAGGGGGGACCCAGTACTTC. This translates into CATSRSMGGGTQYF.

The chain recombines TRBV5-1 with TRBJ2-1; TRBD2 matches at 8 bases. Per germline, CDR1 SGHRS and CDR2 YFSETQ. This CDR3 contains 16 residues. V shed 4 bases and J 0 bases; nucleotides not matched to a gene: 6. CDR3 bases: TGCGCCAGCAGCCATCCCGGGGGGGGCTCCTACAATGAGCAGTTCTTC. This codes for CASSHPGGGSYNEQFF.

This chain uses TRBV27 with TRBJ1-2, with D hard to call. This CDR3 has 15 residues. Trimming stripped 1 base from V and 4 bases from J, with 13 bases between. Germline CDR1 and CDR2: MNHEY and SMNVEV (reference sequence). CDR3 nucleotides: TGTGCCAGCAGTTTATGGGCCAGTTCGAGCTATGGCTACACCTTC. This sequence encodes CASSLWASSSYGYTF.

The chain uses TRBV6-5 and TRBJ1-2; tentative D call: TRBD1 (5 bases). There are 13 residues in the CDR3. Between the trimmed V and J ends, which lost 5 bases and 8 bases, there was a span of 15 bases. The V gene's germline CDR1 is MNHEY and CDR2 SVGAGI. The CDR3 is CASSPGRSGGYTF. In DNA, the CDR3 is TGTGCCAGCAGTCCGGGACGGTCTGGAGGCTACACCTTC.

The rearrangement uses TRBV30 and TRBJ1-6, with D possibly being TRBD1 (6 bases). V gave up 3 bases and J gave up 5 bases, with 8 bases separating them. Germline V lookup: CDR1 GTSNPN, CDR2 SVGIG (reference sequence). This CDR3 spans 13 amino acids. CDR3 in DNA: TGTGCCTGGAGCGCAGGGGATAATTCACCCCTCCACTTT. Residues: CAWSAGDNSPLHF. The whole variable domain, remainder taken from reference TRBV30 and TRBJ1-6, is SQTIHQWPATLVQPVGSPLSLECTVEGTSNPNLYWYRQAAGRGLQLLFYSVGIGQISSEVPQNLSASRPQDRQFILSSKKLLLSDSGFYLCAWSAGDNSPLHFGNGTRLTVT.

The chain combines TRBV7-2 with TRBJ2-3; D is perhaps TRBD1 (6 bases). V shed 3 bases and J shed 4 bases, with 14 bases lying between them. This CDR3 is 15 amino acids long. CDR1 SGHTA and CDR2 FQGNSA come from the germline V gene. The CDR3 region has the DNA TGTGCCAGCAGCTTCTCAGGGGCCAGAGCAGATACGCAGTATTTT. Residues: CASSFSGARADTQYF.

The chain recombines TRBV7-6 with TRBJ2-5; 15 bases match TRBD2. The germline gives CDR1 SGHVS, CDR2 FNYEAQ. This CDR3 spans 16 amino acids. V was pared by 6 bases and J by 3 bases, with 5 bases of the junction left unmatched. CDR3 coding DNA: TGTGCCAGCAGGTCCAGGACTAGCGGGGGGGAAGAGACCCAGTACTTC. Translation: CASRSRTSGGEETQYF.

The V gene is TRBV27, the J gene TRBJ1-6, with D maybe TRBD1 (5 bases). V gave up 0 bases and J gave up 0 bases, with 15 bases separating them. The germline V gene encodes CDR1 MNHEY and CDR2 SMNVEV (reference sequence). The CDR3 length is 19 residues. The CDR3 spells CASSLSGSGTHSYNSPLHF. DNA for the CDR3: TGTGCCAGCAGTTTATCGGGTTCAGGGACCCACTCCTATAATTCACCCCTCCACTTT.

Concerning this clone itself: This CDR3 is also generated by other DNA sequences in the sample. This rearrangement joins TRBV18 to TRBJ1-6, with D tentatively TRBD1 (5 bases). Germline V gives CDR1 KGHSH, CDR2 LQKENI. The CDR3 is made up of 14 amino acids. The V gene lost 2 bases and the J gene lost 9 bases, with 11 bases spanning the gap. The CDR3 spells CASSPDQRGSPLHF. Here the CDR3 DNA reads TGTGCCAGCTCACCAGACCAGAGGGGTTCACCCCTCCACTTT.

The rearrangement joins TRBV20-1 to TRBJ1-2; D remains ambiguous. Germline-derived CDR1 and CDR2 are DFQATT and SNEGSKA (reference sequence). The V end was cut by 3 bases, the J end by 7 bases, with 9 bases between. The CDR3 extends over 11 amino acids. CDR3 nucleotides: TGCAGTGCTAGTCGGTCGGCTGGCTACACCTTC. Protein product: CSASRSAGYTF.

The chain couples TRBV6-5 to TRBJ1-2, with D maybe TRBD1 (5 bases). V was pared by 6 bases and J by 3 bases, with 17 bases between. The germline V gene has CDR1 MNHEY and CDR2 SVGAGI. This CDR3 contains 15 residues. In DNA, the CDR3 is TGTGCCAGCAGCCCTAGGGGACCGGGATACTATGGCTACACCTTC. It is translated as CASSPRGPGYYGYTF.

The chain links TRBV10-3 to TRBJ2-3; TRBD2 aligns across 10 bases. Per germline, CDR1 ENHRY and CDR2 SYGVKD. The length of the CDR3 is 16 residues. Losses at the gene ends were 8 bases for V and 3 bases for J; bases not matched to a gene: 11. The chain's CDR3 is CAIEAGGPSFTDTQYF. The CDR3 DNA follows: TGTGCCATCGAAGCGGGGGGGCCGAGTTTTACAGATACGCAGTATTTT.

The chain combines TRBV2 with TRBJ1-2; no firm D call. V was trimmed by 2 bases and J by 8 bases, leaving 12 bases between them. This CDR3 is 13 amino acids long. Germline V gene data show CDR1 as SNHLY and CDR2 as FYNNEI. The CDR3 bases are TGTGCCAGCAGTGAACAGGAACGGGGAGGCTACACCTTC. It specifies CASSEQERGGYTF.

Concerning this clone itself: At one end, the junction sequence differs from germline, possibly due to a read error. This chain uses TRBV27 with TRBJ2-3, with 7 bases lining up with TRBD1. The CDR3 covers 15 residues. In germline, CDR1 is MNHEY, CDR2 SMNVEV (reference sequence). The CDR3 DNA sequence: TGTGCCAGCATCCTCCGGCCGGGACAGCAGACGGGGTCCCATTTT. It yields the protein CASILRPGQQTGSHF.

V is TRBV6-6 and J is TRBJ1-2; perhaps TRBD1 as D (6 bases). In germline, CDR1 is MNHNY, CDR2 SVGAGI (reference sequence). This CDR3 is 15 amino acids long. Deletions cut 8 bases from V and 0 bases from J, with 16 bases between. Here the CDR3 reads CASFQGGAANYGYTF. The CDR3 nucleotides read TGTGCCAGCTTCCAAGGGGGGGCTGCTAACTATGGCTACACCTTC.

The chain employs TRBV7-2 and TRBJ2-7, with D perhaps matching TRBD1 (6 bases). The CDR3 runs 14 residues. V was shortened by 1 base and J by 2 bases, with 9 bases between the two germline ends. Germline V CDR1 and CDR2: SGHTA, FQGNSA. CDR3 amino acids: CASSLGQAAYEQYF. The CDR3 region has the DNA TGTGCCAGCAGCTTAGGACAGGCCGCCTACGAGCAGTACTTC.

The genes are TRBV2 and TRBJ1-1; D ambiguous. This CDR3 region has 13 residues. Trimming removed 2 bases from V and 1 base from J, with 5 bases in between. Per germline, CDR1 SNHLY and CDR2 FYNNEI. The CDR3: CASSEPGNTEAFF. In DNA, the CDR3 is TGTGCCAGCAGTGAACCCGGGAACACTGAAGCTTTCTTT.

The gene calls are TRBV19 and TRBJ1-6; 8 bases agree with TRBD1. Germline CDR1 and CDR2: LNHDA and SQIVND (reference sequence). The CDR3 sequence is 15 residues long. Trimming at V came to 0 bases and at J to 9 bases, leaving 4 bases not matched to a gene. CDR3 DNA: TGTGCCAGTAGTATAGAGGACAGGGCGGGTTCACCCCTCCACTTT. This translates into CASSIEDRAGSPLHF.

The gene calls are TRBV11-2 and TRBJ1-2, with D perhaps TRBD1 (5 bases). Germline CDR1 reads SGHAT; CDR2 reads FQNNGV. Trimming removed 2 bases from V and 4 bases from J, with 11 bases in between. The CDR3 contains 14 residues. In nucleotides, the CDR3 is TGTGCCAGCAGCTTAAATCAGGGCTCCTATGGCTACACCTTC. Translated, it gives CASSLNQGSYGYTF.

The chain carries TRBV7-2 and TRBJ1-1, with D possibly TRBD1 on 5 matching bases. CDR1 is SGHTA and CDR2 is FQGNSA in the germline V gene. The CDR3 is 15 residues long. V shed 6 bases and J shed 1 base, with 15 bases lying between them. The CDR3 nucleotides read TGTGCCAGCAGACTAGGGGCGAGACAGAACACTGAAGCTTTCTTT. As protein: CASRLGARQNTEAFF.

V and J are TRBV5-4 and TRBJ2-5; 7 nucleotides match TRBD1. CDR1 and CDR2 from the germline V gene are SGHNT and YYREEE (reference sequence). Trimming removed 0 bases from V and 0 bases from J; junction bases left unmatched: 2. CDR3 length: 15 residues. The CDR3 loop reads CASSLARGYQETQYF. The CDR3 coding sequence is TGTGCCAGCAGCTTGGCCAGGGGGTACCAAGAGACCCAGTACTTC.

J is TRBJ1-4 and V is TRBV5-8; 7 bases line up with TRBD1. Germline V gives CDR1 SGHTS, CDR2 YDEGEE. This CDR3 contains 13 residues. The V segment lost 4 bases and the J segment 5 bases; nucleotides outside the gene matches: 2. This CDR3 is CASSRGQNEKLFF. Here the CDR3 DNA reads TGTGCCAGCAGCAGGGGACAGAATGAAAAACTGTTTTTT.